The 14 T cell receptor beta chains presented below share a single source sample, sequenced in a study of cytomegalovirus exposure and HLA in healthy donors. Libraries were prepared by immunoSEQ multiplex PCR; TCRdb keeps only in-frame clonotypes and omits some of them. The sample has approximately 100,000 clones, about 87% seen once. The sequencing sample was made of PBMCs. Receptors were obtained from a woman aged 18-29 years in good health and CMV-seropositive.

The CDR3 region is CASSLTGGHGGDTQYF. The CDR3 nucleotides are TGTGCCAGCAGCTTGACCGGGGGGCACGGGGGAGATACGCAGTATTTT. The chain uses TRBV9 and TRBJ2-3, with D possibly TRBD2 on 7 matching bases. V lost 4 bases and J lost 5, with 20 bases in between. This CDR3 comprises 16 residues. CDR1 and CDR2 (germline): SGDLS, YYNGEE.

CDR3 in DNA: TGCAGCGTTGAGGATGCTAGCGGGGGTGATACGCAGTATTTT. This codes for CSVEDASGGDTQYF. The rearrangement joins TRBV29-1 to TRBJ2-3, with 10 bases fitting TRBD2. Trimming cost V 3 bases and J 6 bases; bases outside gene matches: 6. The CDR3 runs to 14 residues. Germline values: CDR1 SQVTM, CDR2 ANQGSEA.

This rearrangement joins TRBV10-3 to TRBJ1-6, with 10 positions matching TRBD1. Germline CDR1 ENHRY, CDR2 SYGVKD. The CDR3 is 16 amino acids. V lost 3 bases and J lost 8; bases outside the gene matches: 7. CDR3 loop: CAISEKDRGLDSPLHF. DNA for the CDR3: TGTGCCATCAGTGAAAAAGACAGGGGGCTAGATTCACCCCTCCACTTT.

The rearrangement links TRBV6-6 to TRBJ2-7; TRBD1 aligns across 9 bases. V was pared by 6 bases and J by 12 bases, with 12 bases of the junction left unmatched. Germline values: CDR1 MNHNY, CDR2 SVGAGI (reference sequence). The CDR3 sequence is 13 residues long. The CDR3 here is CASSPGTGIFGYV. In nucleotides, the CDR3 is TGTGCCAGCAGCCCCGGGACAGGGATTTTTGGGTACGTC.

The genes are TRBV25-1 and TRBJ1-3; 7 bases align to TRBD1. The CDR3 totals 14 residues. V was clipped by 8 bases and J by 6 bases; unmatched bases: 10. The germline CDR1 and CDR2 sequences are MGHDK and SYGVNS. CDR3 loop: CASAGTAISNTIYF. In DNA, the CDR3 is TGTGCCAGCGCAGGGACAGCGATATCAAACACCATATATTTT.

This sequence joins TRBV29-1 and TRBJ1-2, with TRBD1 identical over 8 bases. Germline trimming cut 4 bases from V and 2 bases from J; bases unmatched to any gene: 0. Germline V CDR1 and CDR2: SQVTM, ANQGSEA. This CDR3 has 12 residues. The CDR3, as DNA: TGCAGCGTTGGGACAGGGAACTATGGCTACACCTTC. It yields the protein CSVGTGNYGYTF.

The chain links TRBV19 to TRBJ1-5; D is uncertain. The V end lost 1 base, the J end lost 1 base, and 8 bases lay between the germline ends. The CDR3 is 15 residues long. Germline V gene data show CDR1 as LNHDA and CDR2 as SQIVND (reference sequence). The CDR3 sequence is CASSIATRSNQPQHF. CDR3 DNA sequence: TGTGCCAGTAGTATAGCGACAAGGAGCAATCAGCCCCAGCATTTT.

The CDR3 DNA reads as TGCGCCAGCAGCCGAGGGCAACAGGGGACAGATACGCAGTATTTT. Residues: CASSRGQQGTDTQYF. This chain links TRBV4-3 with TRBJ2-3, with 7 nucleotides matching TRBD1. Germline assignment: CDR1 LGHNA and CDR2 YSLEER. The CDR3 length is 15 residues. After removal of 4 bases from V and 3 bases from J, the junction contained 7 bases not matched to a gene.

The V call is TRBV28, the J call TRBJ1-4; D gene unclear. Germline V gives CDR1 MDHEN, CDR2 SYDVKM. Trimming took 9 bases from V and 8 from J, leaving 10 bases between them. This CDR3 is 11 amino acids long. The CDR3 spells CASSTLEKLFF. The DNA of the CDR3 is TGTGCCAGTTCGACACTGGAAAAACTGTTTTTT.

Many counts were recorded for this clone. CDR3 DNA sequence: TGTGCCAGCTACAGAAGCGGGGGGGCCGGAGATACGCAGTATTTT. It is translated as CASYRSGGAGDTQYF. This chain uses TRBV28 with TRBJ2-3; TRBD2 aligns across 10 bases. J gave up 5 bases and V 8 bases, and 10 bases lay outside the gene matches. This CDR3 has 15 residues. The V gene's germline CDR1 is MDHEN and CDR2 SYDVKM.

The chain carries TRBV27 and TRBJ1-2; D perhaps matches TRBD1 (5 bases). CDR1 is MNHEY, CDR2 SMNVEV, per germline (reference sequence). The CDR3 has 15 amino acids. Trimming removed 6 bases from V and 2 bases from J, with 16 bases in between. Here the CDR3 reads CASSPPGLINYGYTF. The DNA for the CDR3 is TGTGCCAGCAGCCCTCCGGGACTTATAAACTATGGCTACACCTTC.

The genes are TRBV18 and TRBJ2-7; 7 bases match TRBD2. Per germline, CDR1 KGHSH and CDR2 LQKENI. V lost 1 base, J lost 5 bases, and 11 bases stayed unmatched. This CDR3 has 16 residues. In DNA form, the CDR3 reads TGTGCCAGCTCACCACAAAGGACTAGGGTTTCCGACGAGCAGTACTTC. Encoded protein: CASSPQRTRVSDEQYF.

The CDR3 nucleotides read TGCGCCAGCAGAGATCCGGGACAGGGTCACAATGAGCAGTTCTTC. Its protein is CASRDPGQGHNEQFF. V and J are TRBV10-2 and TRBJ2-1, with 9 bases identical to TRBD1. Germline V CDR1 and CDR2: WSHSY, SAAADI. The J segment lost 5 bases and the V segment lost 6 bases, leaving 8 bases of the junction unmatched. The CDR3 has 15 amino acids.

The chain joins TRBV6-1 to TRBJ2-7; 8 positions match TRBD1. The V segment lost 6 bases and the J segment 6 bases; nucleotides outside the gene matches: 10. The CDR3 sequence is 14 residues long. Germline values: CDR1 MNHNS, CDR2 SASEGT. CDR3 in amino acids: CASSQGQVLGEQYV. The CDR3 DNA sequence: TGTGCCAGCAGCCAGGGACAGGTCTTAGGCGAGCAGTACGTC.